Listed below are T cell receptor beta chains from one sample, sequenced in a study of blood T cell repertoires in COVID-19. Assay used: immunoSEQ multiplex PCR; TCRdb lists only in-frame clones, some missing. The table lists more than 35,000 clones, more than 65% of them singletons, with 20% to 30% in the top ten. The sample was peripheral blood. The receptors were gathered from a man between 65 and 80 years old with acute or convalescent COVID-19. Each CDR3 is given with its conserved first and last residue. Fields, in order: D gene, V gene, J gene, clone size, CDR3 DNA, CDR3 protein. D genes are given only for firm matches. Clone size is not always given. Where it is, it says once, few, many or a class for expanded clones.

>TRBD1|TRBV6-4|TRBJ1-2|.
TGTGCCAGCAGGGACAGGGGTGGTGGCTACACCTTC
CASRDRGGGYTF
>TRBD1|TRBV28|TRBJ1-1|.
TGTGCCAGCAGTAACCATCAGGGGGGGAACACTGAAGCTTTCTTT
CASSNHQGGNTEAFF
>.|TRBV5-6|TRBJ2-1|few
TGTGCCAGCAGCTTACGCCCTGGCAGGCCCCCCTACAATGAGCAGTTCTTC
CASSLRPGRPPYNEQFF
>TRBD1|TRBV28|TRBJ1-1|.
TGTGCCAGCAGGCTTACCGGGACAGCCAACACTGAAGCTTTCTTT
CASRLTGTANTEAFF
>TRBD1|TRBV25-1|TRBJ1-4|.
TGTGCCAGCAGCCTAAACCCTCAGGGACAGGGGAATGAAAAACTGTTTTTT
CASSLNPQGQGNEKLFF
>.|TRBV4-1|TRBJ2-1|few
TGCGCCAGCAGCCAAGATCAGGGAAATGAGCAGTTCTTC
CASSQDQGNEQFF
>.|TRBV5-1|TRBJ2-2|.
TGCGCCAGCAGCCTTAGGGGGAACTCCGGGGAGCTGTTTTTT
CASSLRGNSGELFF
>.|TRBV19|TRBJ2-2|medium-sized
TGTGCCACCTTAAGAGGCACCGGGGAGCTGTTTTTT
CATLRGTGELFF
>TRBD2|TRBV7-2|TRBJ2-1|few
TGTGCCAGCAGCTTGGCTAGCGGGACATACAATGAGCAGTTCTTC
CASSLASGTYNEQFF
>.|TRBV28|TRBJ2-6|.
TGTGCCAGCAGGGCCGACAGCTCTGGGGCCAACGTCCTGACTTTC
CASRADSSGANVLTF
>.|TRBV3-1/TRBV3-2|TRBJ1-1|.
TGTGCCAGCACCCTAGGACAGTTGAACACTGAAGCTTTCTTT
CASTLGQLNTEAFF
>TRBD2|TRBV4-3|TRBJ2-2|.
TGCGCCAGCAGCCGAAGAGCGGGAGCGGGTCACACCGGGGAGCTGTTTTTT
CASSRRAGAGHTGELFF
>TRBD2|TRBV6-5|TRBJ2-3|.
TGTGCCAGCAGTCTAGCGGGAGGCGGGGCAGATACGCAGTATTTT
CASSLAGGGADTQYF
>.|TRBV4-3|TRBJ1-5|few
TGCGCCAGCAGGTTCTCTCTAATACCTCAGCCCCAGCATTTT
CASRFSLIPQPQHF
>.|TRBV29-1|TRBJ2-2|.
TGCAGCGTACGGGGGGCAGAAAACACCGGGGAGCTGTTTTTT
CSVRGAENTGELFF
>TRBD1|TRBV3-1/TRBV3-2|TRBJ1-4|.
TGTGCCAGCAGCCATTTGAGGGACAGTCTGTTTTTT
CASSHLRDSLFF
>.|TRBV28|TRBJ1-5|.
TGTGCCAGCAGTTTAGGAGCGGGTCAGCCCCAGCATTTT
CASSLGAGQPQHF
>.|TRBV2|TRBJ1-5|once
TGTGCCAGCGGCGGGCAGTTCAATCAGCCCCAGCATTTT
CASGGQFNQPQHF
>.|TRBV7-2|TRBJ1-4|few
TGTGCCAGCAGCTTAGGGGCTCCTGAAAAACTGTTTTTT
CASSLGAPEKLFF
>.|TRBV19|TRBJ1-3|.
TGTGCCAGTAGTATACAAGTTCCAGGCCTCTCTGGAAACACCATATATTTT
CASSIQVPGLSGNTIYF
>.|TRBV11-1|TRBJ1-5|.
TGTGCCAGCAGCTTATCGGCAGGGCGGAATCAGCCCCAGCATTTT
CASSLSAGRNQPQHF
>.|TRBV19|TRBJ1-2|.
TGTGCCAGTACCCCCCAGGCGGGGGGCATCTATGGCTACACCTTC
CASTPQAGGIYGYTF
>TRBD1|TRBV10-3|TRBJ1-3|.
TGTGCCATCAGTGACGGACAGGGGGCTGGAAACACCATATATTTT
CAISDGQGAGNTIYF
>.|TRBV6-6|TRBJ1-2|.
TGTGCCAGCAGTTACTCGACAGTTGGTGGCTACACCTTC
CASSYSTVGGYTF
>.|TRBV30|TRBJ2-5|.
TGTGCCTGGAGAGGCAGGGCCCACCAAGAGACCCAGTACTTC
CAWRGRAHQETQYF
>TRBD1|TRBV6-5|TRBJ2-1|.
TGTGCCAGCAGAATCCCCGGGACAGGGGTCAATGAGCAGTTCTTC
CASRIPGTGVNEQFF
>TRBD1|TRBV28|TRBJ1-4|.
TGTGCCAGCAGTCCGACAGGGAGAGGTGAAAAACTGTTTTTT
CASSPTGRGEKLFF
>TRBD1|TRBV2|TRBJ2-5|.
TGTGCCAGCAGCGGTGGGACAGGCCAAGAGACCCAGTACTTC
CASSGGTGQETQYF
>.|TRBV18|TRBJ1-2|.
TGTGCCAGCTCCCCTACCTGGGGCGATGGACACACCTTC
CASSPTWGDGHTF
>.|TRBV4-3|TRBJ1-2|.
TGCGCCAGCAGCCAAGCGGGTGGGGGGGCGGTGGACTATGGCTACACCTTC
CASSQAGGGAVDYGYTF
>.|TRBV5-8|TRBJ2-2|.
TGTGCCTGCAGGGCTAGCGTTCTTAACACCGGGGAGCTGTTTTTT
CACRASVLNTGELFF
>.|TRBV9|TRBJ1-3|.
TGTGCCAGCAGCGGCAGAGGGGGTGTGCGGTCAGGAAACACCATATATTTT
CASSGRGGVRSGNTIYF
>.|TRBV6-5|TRBJ2-7|.
TGTGCCAGCACCCCGGGGGGCCTAGCGCCTTACGAGCAGTACTTC
CASTPGGLAPYEQYF
>TRBD2|TRBV5-1|TRBJ2-7|.
TGCGCCAGCAGCTTGGATACTAGCGGGCAGCAGTACTTC
CASSLDTSGQQYF
>TRBD2|TRBV7-9|TRBJ2-7|.
TGTGCCAGCAGCTTAGGATTAGCGGGAGGGCCTGGGGAGCAGTACTTC
CASSLGLAGGPGEQYF
>.|TRBV5-1|TRBJ2-1|.
TGCGCCAGCGGGATCGGGGGACAGACCTACAATGAGCAGTTCTTC
CASGIGGQTYNEQFF
>.|TRBV7-2|TRBJ1-6|.
TGTGCCAGCAGCTTAGGGACAGAGAGTTCACCCCTCCACTTT
CASSLGTESSPLHF
>TRBD1|TRBV18|TRBJ1-4|few
TGTGCCAGCTCACCACCCTTCGGGACAGAGTATGAAAAACTGTTTTTT
CASSPPFGTEYEKLFF
>.|TRBV7-9|TRBJ1-1|few
TGTGCCAGCAGCTTAACTAGGACAGAGAACACTGAAGCTTTCTTT
CASSLTRTENTEAFF
>.|TRBV7-3|TRBJ1-6|.
TGTGCCAGCAGCCAAAGTGGGGGGAGCGGGTCACCCCTCCACTTT
CASSQSGGSGSPLHF